Each of the 19 T cell receptor beta chains below was sequenced from the same sample in a study of CD8 T cells in Susac syndrome. Random hexamers were used to reverse transcribe the RNA input (about 0.5 to 1 ug). TCRdb re-analysed the immunoSEQ multiplex PCR reads in MiXCR, keeping a single row per CDR3 protein. The data show hundreds of thousands of distinct CDR3 sequences, over 75% seen once. The sequencing sample was made of CD8+ T cells from PBMCs. The receptors shown here come from a human donor with multiple sclerosis.

This rearrangement joins TRBV11-2 to TRBJ2-1; D unresolved. The ends were cut back, 1 base at V and 6 bases at J, with 10 bases in the middle. The CDR3 has 14 amino acids. In germline, CDR1 is SGHAT, CDR2 FQNNGV. CDR3 DNA sequence: TGTGCCAGCAGCTTAGGTCCGGCGATCAATGAGCAGTTCTTC. Protein sequence: CASSLGPAINEQFF.

The chain couples TRBV27 to TRBJ1-1; D not certain. Trimming cost V 2 bases and J 6 bases, with 16 bases left between them. The CDR3 extends over 15 amino acids. Germline V gives CDR1 MNHEY, CDR2 SMNVEV (reference sequence). Here the CDR3 reads CASSLGPSPSAEAFF. For the CDR3, the DNA is TGTGCCAGCAGTTTAGGGCCTTCTCCATCGGCTGAAGCTTTCTTT.

This clonotype was detected only once. The V gene is TRBV5-1, the J gene TRBJ1-4; possible D gene TRBD1, 5 bases. This CDR3 is built from 14 residues. V lost 3 bases and J lost 7, with 13 bases in between. CDR1 and CDR2 (germline): SGHRS, YFSETQ. The CDR3 reads CASSYRGRGEKLFF. The CDR3 DNA sequence: TGCGCCAGCAGCTATAGGGGAAGGGGTGAAAAACTGTTTTTT.

The chain couples TRBV27 to TRBJ1-1, with a possible D match to TRBD1 (5 bases). The germline V gene has CDR1 MNHEY and CDR2 SMNVEV (reference sequence). This CDR3 contains 15 residues. V lost 4 bases and J lost 0, with 12 bases in between. The DNA for the CDR3 is TGTGCCAGCAGTTGGGGGGGGTGGATGAACACTGAAGCTTTCTTT. This encodes CASSWGGWMNTEAFF.

CDR3 loop: CASSSRRDSYEQYF. CDR3 bases: TGTGCCAGCAGTTCCCGGAGAGACTCCTACGAGCAGTACTTC. The V gene is TRBV27, the J gene TRBJ2-7, with D unclear. Germline lookup yields CDR1 MNHEY and CDR2 SMNVEV (reference sequence). Trimming stripped 4 bases from V and 0 bases from J, with 10 bases between. The CDR3 is made up of 14 amino acids.

The chain links TRBV11-2 to TRBJ1-1, with a possible D match to TRBD1 (6 bases). Germline lookup yields CDR1 SGHAT and CDR2 FQNNGV. This CDR3 has 15 residues. Between the trimmed V and J ends, which lost 1 base and 2 bases, there was a span of 11 bases. In nucleotides, the CDR3 is TGTGCCAGCAGCTTAGCACAGGGTCTAAACACTGAAGCTTTCTTT. Translated, it gives CASSLAQGLNTEAFF.

The chain recombines TRBV6-2 or TRBV6-3 with TRBJ2-7; tentatively, D is TRBD1 or TRBD2 (5 bases each). Germline V gives CDR1 MNHEY, CDR2 SVGEGT. The CDR3 extends over 14 amino acids. V was trimmed by 9 bases and J by 0 bases, leaving 15 bases between them. This CDR3 reads CARSTGANSYEQYF. The CDR3 nucleotides read TGTGCCAGGTCGACCGGGGCCAACTCCTACGAGCAGTACTTC.

The chain employs TRBV12-3 or TRBV12-4 and TRBJ2-3; TRBD2 aligns across 10 bases. The V segment lost 8 bases and the J segment 4 bases; nucleotides outside the gene matches: 6. The CDR3 is 14 amino acids. CDR3 amino acids: CASVAGGPPDTQYF. CDR3 coding DNA: TGTGCCAGCGTAGCGGGAGGCCCTCCAGATACGCAGTATTTT.

V and J are TRBV28 and TRBJ2-1; TRBD2 agrees at 8 bases. Trimming cost V 8 bases and J 9 bases; bases outside gene matches: 9. The CDR3 sequence is 13 residues long. Germline assignment: CDR1 MDHEN and CDR2 SYDVKM. In DNA form, the CDR3 reads TGTGCCAGCCGAGAAGCGGGAGTGCTTGAGCAGTTCTTC. Protein sequence: CASREAGVLEQFF.

This chain connects TRBV12-3 or TRBV12-4 to TRBJ1-1, with no clear D. CDR3 size: 11 residues. The V end was cut by 2 bases, the J end by 7 bases, with 5 bases between. CDR3 nucleotides: TGTGCCAGCAGTTTACAGCTTGAAGCTTTCTTT. It specifies CASSLQLEAFF.

The chain joins TRBV15 to TRBJ1-2; 8 bases map to TRBD1. Looked up from germline, CDR1 is LNHNV and CDR2 is YYDKDF (reference sequence). Germline trimming cut 4 bases from V and 1 base from J; bases unmatched to any gene: 5. CDR3 length equals 15 residues. The CDR3 DNA sequence: TGTGCCACCAGCATCGGACAGGGACTTAACTATGGCTACACCTTC. Translation: CATSIGQGLNYGYTF. The full variable domain, its missing parts supplied by reference TRBV15 and TRBJ1-2, is DAMVIQNPRYQVTQFGKPVTLSCSQTLNHNVMYWYQQKSSQAPKLLFHYYDKDFNNEADTPDNFQSRRPNTSFCFLDIRSPGLGDTAMYLCATSIGQGLNYGYTFGSGTRLTVV.

J is TRBJ2-5 and V is TRBV15; 13 bases fit TRBD2. Losses at the gene ends were 8 bases for V and 2 bases for J; bases not matched to a gene: 23. The germline V gene encodes CDR1 LNHNV and CDR2 YYDKDF (reference sequence). The CDR3 runs 21 residues. The CDR3 region is CATARGEGTSGIWVVQETQYF. The CDR3 bases are TGTGCCACCGCAAGAGGGGAGGGGACTAGCGGGATCTGGGTAGTACAAGAGACCCAGTACTTC.

This chain uses TRBV27 with TRBJ1-5, with D possibly TRBD1 on 6 matching bases. Trimming removed 5 bases at V and 4 bases at J, with 12 bases between. Germline V gene lookup returns CDR1 MNHEY and CDR2 SMNVEV (reference sequence). CDR3 size: 14 residues. CDR3 region: CASSLGRGNQPQHF. CDR3 coding DNA: TGTGCCAGCAGTCTCGGGAGGGGGAATCAGCCCCAGCATTTT.

This clonotype has only a few counts. This chain joins TRBV7-2 and TRBJ2-1; TRBD2 is a possible D gene (5 bases). V was cut by 5 bases and J by 4 bases, with 18 bases left in between. This CDR3 has 16 residues. CDR1 and CDR2 (germline): SGHTA, FQGNSA. The CDR3 is CASSLLGEIGYNEQFF. The CDR3 DNA sequence: TGTGCCAGCAGCCTCTTGGGAGAGATTGGATACAATGAGCAGTTCTTC.

The chain couples TRBV20-1 to TRBJ1-3, with unresolved D. The CDR3 length is 14 residues. V was trimmed by 3 bases and J by 0 bases, leaving 9 bases between them. Per germline, CDR1 DFQATT and CDR2 SNEGSKA (reference sequence). The CDR3 spells CSARRVHSGNTIYF. Here the CDR3 DNA reads TGCAGTGCTAGGCGTGTACACTCTGGAAACACCATATATTTT.

J is TRBJ2-6 and V is TRBV9; D gene ambiguous. Germline V gene lookup returns CDR1 SGDLS and CDR2 YYNGEE. The CDR3 totals 18 residues. The V gene lost 4 bases and the J gene lost 2 bases, with 19 bases spanning the gap. The CDR3 bases are TGTGCCAGCAGCCAGGATCTTTTGGTGGGTACTGGGGCCAACGTCCTGACTTTC. Amino acids: CASSQDLLVGTGANVLTF.

The rearrangement joins TRBV5-6 to TRBJ2-7; 13 nucleotides agree with TRBD2. The CDR3 loop spans 18 amino acids. The germline gives CDR1 SGHDT, CDR2 YYEEEE. The V segment lost 4 bases and the J segment 0 bases; nucleotides outside the gene matches: 10. For the CDR3, the DNA is TGTGCCAGCAGCCTATCCGGGACTAGCGGGAAGAGCTCCTACGAGCAGTACTTC. Translating it yields CASSLSGTSGKSSYEQYF.

The chain combines TRBV29-1 with TRBJ2-7; D is unclear. Trimming removed 4 bases from V and 3 bases from J, with 13 bases in between. The CDR3 loop spans 13 amino acids. The V gene's germline CDR1 is SQVTM and CDR2 ANQGSEA. CDR3 sequence (DNA): TGCAGCGTTGGTCCAGTAGCCGTCTACGAGCAGTACTTC. Protein product: CSVGPVAVYEQYF.

This clonotype was seen a single time. The J gene is TRBJ2-1, the V gene TRBV20-1; 9 bases line up with TRBD2. The CDR3 spans 15 residues. Per germline, CDR1 DFQATT and CDR2 SNEGSKA (reference sequence). V dropped 2 bases and J dropped 7; count of bases not matched to a gene: 9. CDR3 in DNA: TGCAGTGCTAGAAGAGGTAGCGGGAGTTCGAATGAGCAGTTCTTC. This sequence encodes CSARRGSGSSNEQFF.